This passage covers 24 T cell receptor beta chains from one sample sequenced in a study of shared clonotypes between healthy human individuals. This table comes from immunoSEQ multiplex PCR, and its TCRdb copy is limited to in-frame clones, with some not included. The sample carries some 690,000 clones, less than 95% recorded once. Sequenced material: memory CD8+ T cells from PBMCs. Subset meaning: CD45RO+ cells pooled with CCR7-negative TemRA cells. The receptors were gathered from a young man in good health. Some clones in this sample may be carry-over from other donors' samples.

The CDR3 bases are TGTGCCAGCAGCCCAGGGACAGGGACCACCTACAATGAGCAGTTCTTC. Translation: CASSPGTGTTYNEQFF. The chain has TRBV7-9 and TRBJ2-1; 9 bases fit TRBD1. Germline-derived CDR1 and CDR2 are SEHNR and FQNEAQ (reference sequence). V trimming: 5 bases; J trimming: 2 bases; junction bases outside the gene matches: 7. This CDR3 region has 16 residues.

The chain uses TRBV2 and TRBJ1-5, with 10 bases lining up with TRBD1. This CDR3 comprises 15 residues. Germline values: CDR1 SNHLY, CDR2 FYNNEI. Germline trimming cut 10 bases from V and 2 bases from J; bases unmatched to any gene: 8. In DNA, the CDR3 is TGTGCCACCGGGACCGGGACAGGGGGCAATCAGCCCCAGCATTTT. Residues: CATGTGTGGNQPQHF. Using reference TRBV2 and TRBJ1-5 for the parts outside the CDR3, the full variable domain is EPEVTQTPSHQVTQMGQEVILRCVPISNHLYFYWYRQILGQKVEFLVSFYNNEISEKSEIFDDQFSVERPDGSNFTLKIRSTKLEDSAMYFCATGTGTGGNQPQHFGDGTRLSIL.

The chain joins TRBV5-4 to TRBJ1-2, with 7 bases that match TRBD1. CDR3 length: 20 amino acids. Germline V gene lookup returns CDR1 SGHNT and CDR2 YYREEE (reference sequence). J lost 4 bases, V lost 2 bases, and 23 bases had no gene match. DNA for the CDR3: TGTGCCAGCAGCTTCTCAGCTACTCCGGGACAGCATTTATTAATCTATGGCTACACCTTC. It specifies CASSFSATPGQHLLIYGYTF.

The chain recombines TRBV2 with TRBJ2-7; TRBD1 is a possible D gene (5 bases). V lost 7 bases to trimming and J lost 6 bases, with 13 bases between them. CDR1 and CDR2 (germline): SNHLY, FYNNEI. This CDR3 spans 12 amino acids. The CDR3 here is CASNRGPLEQYF. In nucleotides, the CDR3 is TGTGCCAGCAATAGGGGTCCCCTCGAGCAGTACTTC.

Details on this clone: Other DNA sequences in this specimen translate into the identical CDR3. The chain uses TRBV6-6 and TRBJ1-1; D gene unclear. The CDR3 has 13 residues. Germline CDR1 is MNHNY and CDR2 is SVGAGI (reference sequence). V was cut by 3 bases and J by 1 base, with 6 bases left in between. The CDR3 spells CASSYEGNTEAFF. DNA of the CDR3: TGTGCCAGCAGTTATGAGGGGAACACTGAAGCTTTCTTT.

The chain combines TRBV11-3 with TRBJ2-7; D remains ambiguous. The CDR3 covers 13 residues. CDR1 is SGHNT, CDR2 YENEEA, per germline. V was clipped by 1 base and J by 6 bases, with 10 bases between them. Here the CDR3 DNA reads TGTGCCAGCAGCTTAGTTCTAGGATCCGAGCAGTACTTC. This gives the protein CASSLVLGSEQYF.

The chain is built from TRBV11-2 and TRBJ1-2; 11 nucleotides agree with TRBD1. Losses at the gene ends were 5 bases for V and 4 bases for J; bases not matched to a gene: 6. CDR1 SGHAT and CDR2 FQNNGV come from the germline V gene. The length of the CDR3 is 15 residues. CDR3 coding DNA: TGTGCCAGCAGCCCACGGACAGGGGGCATCTATGGCTACACCTTC. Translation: CASSPRTGGIYGYTF. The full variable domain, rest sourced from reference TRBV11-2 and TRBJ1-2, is EAGVAQSPRYKIIEKRQSVAFWCNPISGHATLYWYQQILGQGPKLLIQFQNNGVVDDSQLPKDRFSAERLKGVDSTLKIQPAKLEDSAVYLCASSPRTGGIYGYTFGSGTRLTVV.

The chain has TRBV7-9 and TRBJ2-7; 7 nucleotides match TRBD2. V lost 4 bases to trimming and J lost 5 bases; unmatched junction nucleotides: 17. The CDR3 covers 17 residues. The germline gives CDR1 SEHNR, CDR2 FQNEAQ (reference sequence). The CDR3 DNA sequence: TGTGCCAGCAGCTCCCCATTATACCAAGCGGGAACCGACGAGCAGTACTTC. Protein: CASSSPLYQAGTDEQYF.

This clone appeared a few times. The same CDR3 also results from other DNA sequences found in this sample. The CDR3 coding sequence is TGTGCCAGCAGCTCCCAGGGTACTGAAGCTTTCTTT. Its translation is CASSSQGTEAFF. The J gene is TRBJ1-1, the V gene TRBV13, with D possibly being TRBD1 (5 bases). V lost 4 bases to trimming and J lost 5 bases, with 8 bases between them. Germline CDR1 reads PRHDT; CDR2 reads FYEKMQ (reference sequence). The CDR3 totals 12 residues.

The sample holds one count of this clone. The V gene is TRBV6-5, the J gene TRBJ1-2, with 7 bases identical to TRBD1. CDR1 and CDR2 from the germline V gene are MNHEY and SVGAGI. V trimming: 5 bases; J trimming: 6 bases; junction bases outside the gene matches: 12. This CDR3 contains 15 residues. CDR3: CASSPGRTGSNGYTF. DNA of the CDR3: TGTGCCAGCAGTCCCGGTAGGACAGGTTCCAATGGCTACACCTTC.

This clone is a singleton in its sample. CDR3 sequence reads: CASSPTNSGRNTIYF. CDR3 coding DNA: TGTGCCAGCAGCCCTACGAACAGCGGTAGAAACACCATATATTTT. V is TRBV11-2 and J is TRBJ1-3; D is undetermined. Looked up from germline, CDR1 is SGHAT and CDR2 is FQNNGV. The CDR3 spans 15 residues. V lost 5 bases to trimming and J lost 5 bases, with 16 bases between them.

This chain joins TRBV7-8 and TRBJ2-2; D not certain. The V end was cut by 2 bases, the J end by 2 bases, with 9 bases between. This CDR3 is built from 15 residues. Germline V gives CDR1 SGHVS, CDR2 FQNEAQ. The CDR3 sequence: CASSLRALNTGELFF. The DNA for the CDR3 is TGTGCCAGCAGCTTAAGAGCGCTAAACACCGGGGAGCTGTTTTTT.

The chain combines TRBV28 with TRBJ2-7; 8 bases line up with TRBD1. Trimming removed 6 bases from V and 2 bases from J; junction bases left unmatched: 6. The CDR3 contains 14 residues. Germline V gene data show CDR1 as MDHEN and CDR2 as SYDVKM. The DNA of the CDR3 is TGTGCCAGCAGAGTGACAGGGGCTCCCTACGAGCAGTACTTC. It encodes CASRVTGAPYEQYF.

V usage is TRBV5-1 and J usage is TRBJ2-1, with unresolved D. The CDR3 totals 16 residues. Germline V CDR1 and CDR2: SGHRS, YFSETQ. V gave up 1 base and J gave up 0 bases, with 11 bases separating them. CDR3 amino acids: CASSLYKVGSYNEQFF. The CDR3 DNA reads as TGCGCCAGCAGCTTGTACAAGGTCGGCTCCTACAATGAGCAGTTCTTC.

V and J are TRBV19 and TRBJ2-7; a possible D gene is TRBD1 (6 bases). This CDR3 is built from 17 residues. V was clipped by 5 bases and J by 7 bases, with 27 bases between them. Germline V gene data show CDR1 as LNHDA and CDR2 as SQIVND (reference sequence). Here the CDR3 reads CASSPPGVLGPLAEQYF. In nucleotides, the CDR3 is TGTGCCAGTAGTCCCCCAGGGGTGTTAGGCCCTCTTGCGGAGCAGTACTTC.

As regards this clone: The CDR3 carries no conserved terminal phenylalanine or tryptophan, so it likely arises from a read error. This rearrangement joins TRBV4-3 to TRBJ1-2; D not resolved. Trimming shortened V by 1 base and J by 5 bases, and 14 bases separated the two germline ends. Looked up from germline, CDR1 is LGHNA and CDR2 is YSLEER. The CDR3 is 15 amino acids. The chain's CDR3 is CASSQGTGEKYGYTL. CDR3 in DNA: TGCGCCAGCAGCCAAGGTACCGGGGAAAAATATGGCTACACCCTC.

This CDR3 is CASSSPKTSGPYNEQFF. CDR3 sequence (DNA): TGTGCCAGCAGTTCCCCAAAGACTAGCGGGCCGTACAATGAGCAGTTCTTC. The chain employs TRBV27 and TRBJ2-1; 10 bases are a match to TRBD2. Germline V gene sequence: CDR1 MNHEY, CDR2 SMNVEV (reference sequence). The ends lost 4 bases at V and 4 bases at J; junction bases unmatched: 10. There are 17 residues in the CDR3.

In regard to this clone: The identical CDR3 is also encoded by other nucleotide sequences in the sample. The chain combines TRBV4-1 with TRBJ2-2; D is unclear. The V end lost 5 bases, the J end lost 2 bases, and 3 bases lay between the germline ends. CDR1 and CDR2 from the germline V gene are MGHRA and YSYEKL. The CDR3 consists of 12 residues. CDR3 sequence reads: CASSLNTGELFF. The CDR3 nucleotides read TGCGCCAGCAGCTTAAACACCGGGGAGCTGTTTTTT.

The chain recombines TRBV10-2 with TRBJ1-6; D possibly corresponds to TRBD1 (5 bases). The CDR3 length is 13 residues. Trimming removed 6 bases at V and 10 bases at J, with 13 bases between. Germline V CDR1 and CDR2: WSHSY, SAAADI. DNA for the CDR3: TGCGCCAGCAGCGAGGGGCTGGGATCACCCCTCCACTTT. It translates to CASSEGLGSPLHF.

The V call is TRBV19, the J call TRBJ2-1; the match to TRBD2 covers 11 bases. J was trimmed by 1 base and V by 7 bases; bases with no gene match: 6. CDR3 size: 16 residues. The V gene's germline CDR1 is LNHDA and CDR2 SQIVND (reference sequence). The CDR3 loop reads CASTSLAGGSYNEQFF. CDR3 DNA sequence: TGTGCCAGTACCTCTCTAGCGGGAGGTTCCTACAATGAGCAGTTCTTC.

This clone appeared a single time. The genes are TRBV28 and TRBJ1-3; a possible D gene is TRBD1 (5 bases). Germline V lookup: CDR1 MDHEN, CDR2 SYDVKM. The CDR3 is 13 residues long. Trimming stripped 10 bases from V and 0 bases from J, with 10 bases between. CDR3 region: CATGANSGNTIYF. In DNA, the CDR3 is TGTGCCACCGGGGCCAACTCTGGAAACACCATATATTTT.

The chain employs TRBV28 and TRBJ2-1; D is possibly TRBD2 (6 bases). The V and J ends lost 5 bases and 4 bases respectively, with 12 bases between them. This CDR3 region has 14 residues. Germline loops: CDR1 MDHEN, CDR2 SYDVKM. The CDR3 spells CASSLGTSYNEQFF. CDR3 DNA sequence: TGTGCCAGCAGTCTCGGGACTTCTTACAATGAGCAGTTCTTC.

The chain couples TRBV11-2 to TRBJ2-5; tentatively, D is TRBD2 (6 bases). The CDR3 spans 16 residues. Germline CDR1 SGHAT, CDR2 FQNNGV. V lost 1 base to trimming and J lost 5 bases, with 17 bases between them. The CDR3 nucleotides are TGTGCCAGCAGCTTAGTAAGGGGCCCCGCGGGGGAGACCCAGTACTTC. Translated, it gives CASSLVRGPAGETQYF.

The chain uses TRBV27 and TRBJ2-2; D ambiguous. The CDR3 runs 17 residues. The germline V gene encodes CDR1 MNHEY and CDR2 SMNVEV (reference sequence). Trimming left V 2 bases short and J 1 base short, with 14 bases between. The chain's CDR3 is CASSLNGVLRNTGELFF. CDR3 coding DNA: TGTGCCAGCAGTTTAAATGGAGTGTTGAGGAACACCGGGGAGCTGTTTTTT.